The clone carrying this T cell receptor beta chain has at least ten counts. Amplification started from genomic DNA. Multiplex PCR with 30 forward and 13 reverse primers amplified the TCR beta CDR3. TCRdb re-derived calls from the multiplex PCR reads in MiXCR, one entry per CDR3 protein. The sample gives about 270,000 distinct CDR3 sequences, around 47% of which show up once; approximately 15% is in the top ten. V shed 5 bases, J shed 1 base, and the junction held 13 bases outside the gene matches. Germline V gene lookup returns CDR1 GTSNPN and CDR2 SVGIG (reference sequence). The CDR3 is made up of 16 amino acids. The sample originates from a study of type 1 and type 2 diabetes patients.

The chain uses TRBV30 and TRBJ1-1, with 7 nucleotides matching TRBD1. This receptor was obtained from a man between 18 and 29 years old with type 2 diabetes. The sequencing sample was made of peripheral blood mononuclear cells (PBMCs). The CDR3 DNA follows: TGTGCCTGGGACTCACCCGGGACAGAGACGAACACTGAAGCTTTCTTT. Protein: CAWDSPGTETNTEAFF.